The T cell receptor (beta chain) under discussion was sequenced for a study of T cell repertoires in cytomegalovirus infection. Whole-study context: Indicated by public TCR beta signatures were CMV infection and matching HLA type.

TCRdb used MiXCR to reprocess the reads, holding one entry per CDR3 protein. The sample consists of roughly 500,000 distinct CDR3 sequences, 16% of them appearing once. The length of the CDR3 is 15 residues. After removal of 11 bases from V and 4 bases from J, the junction contained 9 bases not matched to a gene. Germline V CDR1 and CDR2: LNHNV, YYDKDF (reference sequence). The chain is built from TRBV15 and TRBJ2-1, with TRBD2 identical over 12 bases. This sequence originates from a human donor in good health (CMV status not recorded). Some clones in this sample may be carry-over from other donors' samples. What was sequenced was CD8+ T cells from PBMCs. The CDR3 reads CAAASGGAFYNEQFF. For the CDR3, the DNA is TGTGCCGCAGCTAGCGGGGGGGCCTTTTACAATGAGCAGTTCTTC.